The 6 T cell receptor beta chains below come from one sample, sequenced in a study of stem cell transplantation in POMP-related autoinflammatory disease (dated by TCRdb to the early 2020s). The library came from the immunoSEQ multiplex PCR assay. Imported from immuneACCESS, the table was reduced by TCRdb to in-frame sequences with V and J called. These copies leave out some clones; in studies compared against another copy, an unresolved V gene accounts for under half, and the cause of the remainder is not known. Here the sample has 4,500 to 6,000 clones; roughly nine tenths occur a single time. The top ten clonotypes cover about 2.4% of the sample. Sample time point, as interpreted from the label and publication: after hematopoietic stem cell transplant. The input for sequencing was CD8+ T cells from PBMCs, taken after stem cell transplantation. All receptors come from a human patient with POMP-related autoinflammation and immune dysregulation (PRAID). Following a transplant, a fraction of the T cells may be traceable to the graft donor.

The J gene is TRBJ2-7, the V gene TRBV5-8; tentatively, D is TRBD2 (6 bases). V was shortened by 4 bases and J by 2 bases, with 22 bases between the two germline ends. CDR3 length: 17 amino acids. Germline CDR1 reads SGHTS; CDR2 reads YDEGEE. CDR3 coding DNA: TGTGCCAGCAGCCCGGCCTGGCGGGACGACTCGACCTACGAGCAGTACTTC. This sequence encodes CASSPAWRDDSTYEQYF.

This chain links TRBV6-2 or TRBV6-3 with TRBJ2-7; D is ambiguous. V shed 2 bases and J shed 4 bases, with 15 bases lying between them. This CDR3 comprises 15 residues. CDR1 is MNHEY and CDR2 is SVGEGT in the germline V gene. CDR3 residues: CASSYPSVPRYEQYF. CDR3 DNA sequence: TGTGCCAGCAGTTACCCTTCGGTCCCCCGGTACGAGCAGTACTTC.

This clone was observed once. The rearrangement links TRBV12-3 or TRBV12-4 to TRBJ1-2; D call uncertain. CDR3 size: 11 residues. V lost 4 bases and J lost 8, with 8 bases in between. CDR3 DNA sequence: TGTGCCAGCAGTTCGGACTCGGGCTACACCTTC. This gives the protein CASSSDSGYTF.

The CDR3: CASSFSYEQYF. The CDR3 coding sequence is TGTGCCAGCAGTTTCTCCTACGAGCAGTACTTC. This sequence joins TRBV6-2 or TRBV6-3 and TRBJ2-7, with D hard to call. The CDR3 has 11 residues. Germline V gene data show CDR1 as MNHEY and CDR2 as SVGEGT. The V end was cut by 4 bases, the J end by 0 bases, with 1 base between.

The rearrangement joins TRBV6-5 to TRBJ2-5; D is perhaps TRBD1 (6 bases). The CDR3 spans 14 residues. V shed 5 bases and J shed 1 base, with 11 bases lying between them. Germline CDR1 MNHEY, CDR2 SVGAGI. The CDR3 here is CASSPSQGQETQYF. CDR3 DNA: TGTGCCAGCAGTCCCTCACAGGGCCAAGAGACCCAGTACTTC.

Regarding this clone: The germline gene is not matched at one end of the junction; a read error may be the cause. DNA for the CDR3: TGTGCCAGCAGCCCTCGAGGGCAGACCGACCAAAATAGTCAGGCCCAGCATTTT. Its protein is CASSPRGQTDQNSQAQHF. The chain has TRBV5-5 and TRBJ1-5, with D unclear. The CDR3 is 18 amino acids. CDR1 and CDR2 from the germline V gene are SGHKS and YYEKEE (reference sequence).